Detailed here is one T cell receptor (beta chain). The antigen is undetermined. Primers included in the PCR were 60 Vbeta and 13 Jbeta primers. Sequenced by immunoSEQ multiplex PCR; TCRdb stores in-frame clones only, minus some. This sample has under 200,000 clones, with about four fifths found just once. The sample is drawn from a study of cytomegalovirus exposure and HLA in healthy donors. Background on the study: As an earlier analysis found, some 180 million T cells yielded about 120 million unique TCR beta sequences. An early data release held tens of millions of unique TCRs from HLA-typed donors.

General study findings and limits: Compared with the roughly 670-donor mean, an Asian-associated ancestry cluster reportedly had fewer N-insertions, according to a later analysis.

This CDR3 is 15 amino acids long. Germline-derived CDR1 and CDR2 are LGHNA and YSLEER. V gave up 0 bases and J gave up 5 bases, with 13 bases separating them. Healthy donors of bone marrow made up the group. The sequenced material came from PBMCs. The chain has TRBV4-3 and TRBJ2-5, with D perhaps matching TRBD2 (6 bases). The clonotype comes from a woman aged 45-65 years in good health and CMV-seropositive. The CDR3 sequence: CASSQDGRLAETQYF. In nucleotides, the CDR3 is TGCGCCAGCAGCCAAGATGGTAGGCTAGCGGAGACCCAGTACTTC.